This T cell receptor (beta chain) was recovered during a study of blood T cell repertoires in COVID-19. Looking at the study overall: Material from acute and convalescent COVID-19 was sourced from the United States, Italy and Spain. PBMCs, B-cell-depleted T cells, or T cells were the source of the cDNA or gDNA that made up the material.

Per the authors' pipeline: Nucleated cell counts were estimated from reference gene primer amplification. This table comes from immunoSEQ multiplex PCR, and its TCRdb copy is limited to in-frame clones, with some not included. That table furnishes V, J and clone size, whereas the DNA furnished D and trimming. The repertoire includes a few hundred thousand clones, about 79% of them detected once, and approximately 1.5% sits in the top ten. This clone was seen a handful of times. The sequenced sample was peripheral blood. This TCR came from a woman in her 40s who had recovered from COVID-19.

The CDR3, as DNA: TGTGCCAGCAGCTTAATGGGACAGGGAAGTTCACCCCTCCACTTT. Protein product: CASSLMGQGSSPLHF. The chain employs TRBV11-3 and TRBJ1-6; TRBD1 matches 9 bases. V lost 2 bases to trimming and J lost 9 bases; unmatched junction nucleotides: 5. This CDR3 is 15 amino acids long. Per germline, CDR1 SGHNT and CDR2 YENEEA.